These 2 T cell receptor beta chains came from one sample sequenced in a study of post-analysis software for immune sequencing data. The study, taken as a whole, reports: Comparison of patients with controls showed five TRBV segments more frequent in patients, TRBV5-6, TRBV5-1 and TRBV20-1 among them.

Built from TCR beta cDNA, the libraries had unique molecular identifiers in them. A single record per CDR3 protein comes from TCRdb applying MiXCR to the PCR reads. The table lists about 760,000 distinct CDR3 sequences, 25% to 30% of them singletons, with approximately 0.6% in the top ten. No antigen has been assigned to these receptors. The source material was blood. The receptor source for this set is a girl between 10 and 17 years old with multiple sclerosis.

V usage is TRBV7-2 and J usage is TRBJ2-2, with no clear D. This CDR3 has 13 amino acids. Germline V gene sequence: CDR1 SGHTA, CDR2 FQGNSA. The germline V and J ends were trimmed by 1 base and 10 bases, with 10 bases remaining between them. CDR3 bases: TGTGCCAGCAGCTTAGAAGGAGCGTCGGAGCTGTTTTTT. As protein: CASSLEGASELFF.

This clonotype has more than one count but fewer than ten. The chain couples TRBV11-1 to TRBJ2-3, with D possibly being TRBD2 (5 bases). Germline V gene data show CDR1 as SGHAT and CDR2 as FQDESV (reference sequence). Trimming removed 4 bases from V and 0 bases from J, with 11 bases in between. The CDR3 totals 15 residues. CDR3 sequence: CASSSVGSSTDTQYF. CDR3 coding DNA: TGTGCCAGCAGCTCCGTGGGGAGTAGCACAGATACGCAGTATTTT.